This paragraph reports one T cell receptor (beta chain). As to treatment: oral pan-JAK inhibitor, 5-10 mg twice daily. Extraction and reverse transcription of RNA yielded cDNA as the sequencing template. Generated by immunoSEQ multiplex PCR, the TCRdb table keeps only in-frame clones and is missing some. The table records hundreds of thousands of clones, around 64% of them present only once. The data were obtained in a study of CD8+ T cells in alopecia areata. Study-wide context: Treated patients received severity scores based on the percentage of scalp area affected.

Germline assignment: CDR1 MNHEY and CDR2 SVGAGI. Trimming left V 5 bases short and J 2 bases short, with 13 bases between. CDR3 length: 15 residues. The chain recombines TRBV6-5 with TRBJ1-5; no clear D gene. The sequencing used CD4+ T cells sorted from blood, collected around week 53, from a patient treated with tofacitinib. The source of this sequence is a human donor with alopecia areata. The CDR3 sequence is CASSTGVGGNQPQHF. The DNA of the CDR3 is TGTGCCAGCAGTACGGGTGTAGGTGGCAATCAGCCCCAGCATTTT.